This T cell receptor (beta chain) stems from a study of blood T cell repertoires in COVID-19. In the study overall: In each case, the material was cDNA or gDNA derived from T cells, B-cell-depleted T cells, or PBMCs.

Authors' data handling: Reference gene primer amplification in the assay estimated nucleated cell counts. The data were produced by immunoSEQ multiplex PCR, yet TCRdb's version contains in-frame clones alone and is incomplete. The DNA gave D and trimming, while V, J and clone size come from that table. Of just over 300,000 clones listed, 80% to 90% are singletons. Trimming at V came to 3 bases and at J to 5 bases, leaving 9 bases not matched to a gene. The CDR3 spans 15 residues. The germline V gene encodes CDR1 MDHEN and CDR2 SYDVKM. The sequencing sample was made of PBMCs or T cells enriched from blood (not recorded which). The chain has TRBV28 and TRBJ1-2; 7 nucleotides agree with TRBD1. This TCR derives from a woman between 18 and 30 years old who had recovered from COVID-19. For the CDR3, the DNA is TGTGCCAGCAGTTTGACCGGGACAGAATTATATGGCTACACCTTC. Residues: CASSLTGTELYGYTF.